This is a list of T cell receptor beta chains from one sample in a study of blood T cell repertoires in COVID-19. Profiled with immunoSEQ multiplex PCR; TCRdb holds only in-frame clones, not every one. The sample records approximately 300,000 clones, over 75% being singletons. What was sequenced was peripheral blood. The receptors come from a human donor with COVID-19, enrolled during active disease. The donor label of this sample is uncertain. Both conserved end residues are part of each CDR3. The D gene is left open where the match is weak. Rows give clone size only sometimes, using once, few, many, or a class for an expanded clone.

abundance: -
d_gene: -
v_gene: TRBV12-3/TRBV12-4
j_gene: TRBJ2-7
len: 12
CDR3aa: CASSYRIYEQYF
CDR3nt: TGTGCCAGCAGTTACAGGATCTACGAGCAGTACTTC

abundance: -
d_gene: -
v_gene: TRBV5-4
j_gene: TRBJ1-1
len: 14
CDR3aa: CASSLGGRETEAFF
CDR3nt: TGTGCCAGCAGCTTGGGGGGGCGGGAGACTGAAGCTTTCTTT

abundance: -
d_gene: TRBD1
v_gene: TRBV5-5
j_gene: TRBJ2-2
len: 13
CDR3aa: CASSLQGDGELFF
CDR3nt: TGTGCCAGCAGCTTGCAGGGGGACGGGGAGCTGTTTTTT

abundance: -
d_gene: -
v_gene: TRBV28
j_gene: TRBJ1-5
len: 14
CDR3aa: CASSLGRGDQPQHF
CDR3nt: TGTGCCAGCAGTTTGGGCAGGGGAGACCAGCCCCAGCATTTT

abundance: -
d_gene: -
v_gene: TRBV28
j_gene: TRBJ2-1
len: 15
CDR3aa: CASSTRGSFYNEQFF
CDR3nt: TGTGCCAGTTCTACCCGGGGGAGTTTTTACAATGAGCAGTTCTTC

abundance: -
d_gene: TRBD1
v_gene: TRBV19
j_gene: TRBJ1-2
len: 13
CDR3aa: CASSPPGQGIPSF
CDR3nt: TGTGCCAGTAGTCCCCCGGGACAGGGAATCCCGAGCTTC

abundance: -
d_gene: -
v_gene: TRBV29-1
j_gene: TRBJ2-5
len: 11
CDR3aa: CSVAGQETQYF
CDR3nt: TGCAGCGTTGCCGGCCAAGAGACCCAGTACTTC

abundance: -
d_gene: TRBD1
v_gene: TRBV6-5
j_gene: TRBJ1-2
len: 15
CDR3aa: CATLPPTGTNYGYTF
CDR3nt: TGTGCCACCTTACCTCCGACAGGGACTAACTATGGCTACACCTTC

abundance: once
d_gene: TRBD1
v_gene: TRBV19
j_gene: TRBJ1-1
len: 11
CDR3aa: CASSLQGLAFF
CDR3nt: TGTGCCAGTAGTCTACAGGGGTTAGCTTTCTTT

abundance: -
d_gene: TRBD1
v_gene: TRBV6-6
j_gene: TRBJ2-7
len: 16
CDR3aa: CASSQSKTGATYEQYF
CDR3nt: TGTGCCAGCAGTCAATCTAAGACAGGGGCTACCTACGAGCAGTACTTC

abundance: -
d_gene: -
v_gene: TRBV7-2
j_gene: TRBJ2-4
len: 16
CDR3aa: CASSSRGAIAKNIQYF
CDR3nt: TGTGCCAGCAGCTCCAGGGGGGCTATAGCCAAAAACATTCAGTACTTC

abundance: -
d_gene: -
v_gene: TRBV4-1
j_gene: TRBJ1-4
len: 17
CDR3aa: CASSPLGGAGINEKLFF
CDR3nt: TGCGCCAGCAGCCCCCTGGGGGGGGCAGGGATTAATGAAAAACTGTTTTTT

abundance: once
d_gene: TRBD1
v_gene: TRBV7-3
j_gene: TRBJ2-1
len: 15
CDR3aa: CASSQPGQSYNEQFF
CDR3nt: TGTGCCAGCAGTCAACCGGGACAGAGCTACAATGAGCAGTTCTTC

abundance: -
d_gene: -
v_gene: TRBV30
j_gene: TRBJ1-4
len: 14
CDR3aa: CAWSRGRANEKLFF
CDR3nt: TGTGCCTGGAGCAGGGGCAGAGCTAATGAAAAACTGTTTTTT

abundance: -
d_gene: -
v_gene: TRBV6-5
j_gene: TRBJ1-5
len: 14
CDR3aa: CASRPGQRPGPQHF
CDR3nt: TGTGCCAGCAGGCCGGGACAACGGCCCGGGCCCCAGCATTTT

abundance: -
d_gene: -
v_gene: TRBV18
j_gene: TRBJ1-6
len: 13
CDR3aa: CASSPLSDSPLHF
CDR3nt: TGTGCCAGCTCACCACTATCTGATTCACCCCTCCACTTT

abundance: -
d_gene: TRBD2
v_gene: TRBV19
j_gene: TRBJ2-7
len: 15
CDR3aa: CASSISPSGFYEQYF
CDR3nt: TGTGCCAGTAGTATATCACCTAGCGGGTTCTACGAGCAGTACTTC

abundance: -
d_gene: -
v_gene: TRBV28
j_gene: TRBJ1-4
len: 13
CDR3aa: CASSLIVREKLFF
CDR3nt: TGTGCCAGCAGTTTAATAGTGAGGGAGAAACTGTTTTTT

abundance: -
d_gene: TRBD2
v_gene: TRBV5-1
j_gene: TRBJ2-2
len: 15
CDR3aa: CASSPSSGNTGELFF
CDR3nt: TGCGCCAGCAGCCCCTCTAGCGGGAACACCGGGGAGCTGTTTTTT

abundance: -
d_gene: TRBD2
v_gene: TRBV20-1
j_gene: TRBJ2-5
len: 14
CDR3aa: CSASRQGGQETQYF
CDR3nt: TGCAGTGCTAGTAGGCAGGGAGGGCAAGAGACCCAGTACTTC

abundance: -
d_gene: -
v_gene: TRBV5-1
j_gene: TRBJ2-3
len: 14
CDR3aa: CASMRRRGTDTQYF
CDR3nt: TGCGCCAGCATGAGGCGGCGAGGCACAGATACGCAGTATTTT

abundance: -
d_gene: TRBD1
v_gene: TRBV15
j_gene: TRBJ1-3
len: 16
CDR3aa: CATSRDRGTRGNTIYF
CDR3nt: TGTGCCACCAGCAGGGACAGGGGGACAAGAGGAAACACCATATATTTT

abundance: -
d_gene: TRBD1
v_gene: TRBV5-6
j_gene: TRBJ1-5
len: 14
CDR3aa: CASSWGPGGQPQHF
CDR3nt: TGTGCCAGCAGCTGGGGGCCAGGGGGGCAGCCCCAGCATTTT

abundance: -
d_gene: TRBD1
v_gene: TRBV19
j_gene: TRBJ1-3
len: 14
CDR3aa: CASSLQGTGNTIYF
CDR3nt: TGTGCCAGTAGTCTACAGGGGACCGGAAACACCATATATTTT

abundance: -
d_gene: -
v_gene: TRBV6-2/TRBV6-3
j_gene: TRBJ1-2
len: 15
CDR3aa: CASSYSGSQIGGYTF
CDR3nt: TGTGCCAGCAGTTACTCCGGCTCACAGATTGGCGGCTACACCTTC

abundance: -
d_gene: TRBD1
v_gene: TRBV30
j_gene: TRBJ2-7
len: 13
CDR3aa: CAWSVQGHYEQYF
CDR3nt: TGTGCCTGGAGTGTACAGGGGCACTACGAGCAGTACTTC

abundance: -
d_gene: TRBD2
v_gene: TRBV7-9
j_gene: TRBJ2-5
len: 14
CDR3aa: CASSLVSGGETQYF
CDR3nt: TGTGCCAGCAGCTTAGTTAGCGGGGGAGAGACCCAGTACTTC